A single sample gave rise to the 15 T cell receptor beta chains below, sequenced in a study of regulatory T cells in long-lasting Graves disease. Noted time point: newly diagnosed GD, antithyroid drugs for less than 3 months. With RNA extracted from PBMCs as input, the TCR library was made. Libraries of TCR beta came from iRepertoire HTBI primers plus Arm-PCR of CDR3 regions. TCRdb itself ran the multiplex PCR reads through MiXCR, one entry per CDR3 protein. The sample lists over 400,000 distinct CDR3 sequences, around 13% occurring once. The same sample was also studied in work on T cells in Graves' hyperthyroidism and ophthalmopathy.

Source: peripheral blood mononuclear cells (PBMCs), taken at new diagnosis, from a patient treated with antithyroid drugs. The receptors shown here come from a woman aged 45-65 years with Graves disease.

The chain combines TRBV4-1 with TRBJ2-1; 12 positions match TRBD2. The CDR3 extends over 18 amino acids. V shed 0 bases and J 8 bases; nucleotides not matched to a gene: 11. Germline CDR1 is MGHRA and CDR2 is YSYEKL. The DNA for the CDR3 is TGCGCCAGCAGCCAAGACCAACTAGCGGGAGGTCCTCTCGATGAGCAGTTCTTC. Amino acid sequence: CASSQDQLAGGPLDEQFF.

There are a few counts of this clonotype. This chain joins TRBV29-1 and TRBJ1-4, with 10 bases that match TRBD1. Germline loops: CDR1 SQVTM, CDR2 ANQGSEA. The ends lost 4 bases at V and 3 bases at J; junction bases unmatched: 2. This CDR3 comprises 14 residues. Written as DNA, the CDR3 is TGCAGCGTTGGGACAGGGGGGGCTAATGAAAAACTGTTTTTT. This gives the protein CSVGTGGANEKLFF.

This clonotype was recorded many times. J is TRBJ1-6 and V is TRBV5-1; 9 bases are a match to TRBD1. CDR1 is SGHRS, CDR2 YFSETQ, per germline. This CDR3 region has 15 residues. V lost 3 bases, J lost 10 bases, and 8 bases stayed unmatched. CDR3 amino acids: CASSSTGGSESPLHF. Written as DNA, the CDR3 is TGCGCCAGCAGCTCGACAGGGGGATCGGAATCACCCCTCCACTTT. Supplemented by reference TRBV5-1 and TRBJ1-6, the full variable domain reads KAGVTQTPRYLIKTRGQQVTLSCSPISGHRSVSWYQQTPGQGLQFLFEYFSETQRNKGNFPGRFSGRQFSNSRSEMNVSTLELGDSALYLCASSSTGGSESPLHFGNGTRLTVT.

This rearrangement joins TRBV20-1 to TRBJ2-1, with 9 bases aligning to TRBD2. Germline CDR1 and CDR2: DFQATT and SNEGSKA (reference sequence). J lost 9 bases, V lost 6 bases, and 6 bases had no gene match. This CDR3 contains 12 residues. In nucleotides, the CDR3 is TGCAGTGCGACGAGCGGGAGGATTGAGCAGTTCTTC. Translating gives CSATSGRIEQFF.

This clonotype was picked up one time. This chain connects TRBV24-1 to TRBJ1-5, with 7 bases matching TRBD1. V was clipped by 3 bases and J by 3 bases; unmatched bases: 4. Germline V gene sequence: CDR1 KGHDR, CDR2 SFDVKD. The CDR3 is made up of 15 amino acids. The CDR3 loop reads CATSDPGQDNQPQHF. The CDR3 nucleotides are TGTGCCACCAGTGATCCCGGACAGGACAATCAGCCCCAGCATTTT.

This clonotype came up many times. The rearrangement links TRBV13 to TRBJ2-3, with D perhaps assigned TRBD1 or TRBD2 (6 bases each). CDR1 and CDR2 from the germline V gene are PRHDT and FYEKMQ (reference sequence). The ends were cut back, 0 bases at V and 4 bases at J, with 11 bases in the middle. The CDR3 length is 15 residues. The CDR3 coding sequence is TGTGCCAGCAGCTTAGGAGGGGGGCTAGCAGATACGCAGTATTTT. The encoded protein is CASSLGGGLADTQYF.

This clonotype has more than one count but fewer than ten. V usage is TRBV2 and J usage is TRBJ2-2; weak D call: TRBD1 (5 bases). V shed 3 bases and J shed 3 bases, with 11 bases lying between them. CDR1 and CDR2 from the germline V gene are SNHLY and FYNNEI. This CDR3 has 15 residues. CDR3 nucleotide sequence: TGTGCCAGCAGTGAGTGGCAGGGTGACACCGGGGAGCTGTTTTTT. Its protein product is CASSEWQGDTGELFF.

This clonotype was seen many times. J is TRBJ2-7 and V is TRBV7-9; D not resolved. Between the trimmed V and J ends, which lost 5 bases and 1 base, there was a span of 12 bases. The CDR3 extends over 14 amino acids. Germline V gives CDR1 SEHNR, CDR2 FQNEAQ (reference sequence). The CDR3 sequence is CASSPYPESYEQYF. CDR3 coding DNA: TGTGCCAGCAGCCCATATCCAGAATCCTACGAGCAGTACTTC.

At least ten counts were recorded for this clonotype. The chain has TRBV28 and TRBJ1-2; the match to TRBD1 covers 7 bases. The CDR3 spans 16 residues. Trimming cost V 6 bases and J 4 bases; bases outside gene matches: 14. CDR1 and CDR2 (germline): MDHEN, SYDVKM. CDR3 in amino acids: CASRTPGQPATYGYTF. CDR3 in DNA: TGTGCCAGCAGAACCCCGGGACAGCCAGCCACCTATGGCTACACCTTC.

This clonotype was recorded many times. The rearrangement uses TRBV28 and TRBJ2-7; D not resolved. The CDR3 is 15 amino acids. V shed 2 bases and J shed 1 base, with 12 bases lying between them. In germline, CDR1 is MDHEN, CDR2 SYDVKM. This CDR3 reads CASSLDLLQSYEQYF. The CDR3 DNA is TGTGCCAGCAGTTTAGATCTTCTACAATCCTACGAGCAGTACTTC.

About this clonotype: Given the absence of the conserved phenylalanine or tryptophan at the CDR3 end, a read error is likely. Because the CDR3's place on the DNA is in doubt, the DNA is left out and the CDR3 is given as listed by TCRdb. The V and J genes are TRBV20-1 and TRBJ2-7. The V gene's germline CDR1 is DFQATT and CDR2 SNEGSKA (reference sequence). The CDR3 spans 10 amino acids, including both terminal residues. CDR3 loop: CSAFIRTFLL.

In this sample, this clonotype turned up a few times. The chain combines TRBV10-3 with TRBJ2-1; tentative D call: TRBD1 (7 bases). The germline V and J ends were trimmed by 0 bases and 6 bases, with 12 bases remaining between them. From germline, CDR1 is ENHRY and CDR2 SYGVKD. This CDR3 has 15 residues. The CDR3 sequence: CAISESTGTGNEQFF. The DNA for the CDR3 is TGTGCCATCAGTGAGTCGACAGGGACTGGCAATGAGCAGTTCTTC.

The chain employs TRBV5-1 and TRBJ2-3, with D maybe TRBD1 (6 bases). V lost 4 bases to trimming and J lost 5 bases, with 14 bases between them. Per the germline V gene, CDR1 is SGHRS and CDR2 is YFSETQ. There are 14 residues in the CDR3. The CDR3 protein is CASSTQGFGDTQYF. The DNA of the CDR3 is TGCGCCAGCAGCACTCAGGGGTTCGGAGATACGCAGTATTTT.

This clonotype was seen many times. The rearrangement uses TRBV28 and TRBJ1-6, with D possibly matching TRBD1 (5 bases). Germline CDR1 is MDHEN and CDR2 is SYDVKM. V was shortened by 6 bases and J by 7 bases, with 19 bases between the two germline ends. The CDR3 consists of 16 residues. DNA of the CDR3: TGTGCCAGCAGGATCCCTGGGACCCTAGCCAATTCACCCCTCCACTTT. As protein: CASRIPGTLANSPLHF.

This rearrangement joins TRBV28 to TRBJ1-6; perhaps TRBD1 as D (6 bases). CDR1 is MDHEN, CDR2 SYDVKM, per germline. Trimming left V 6 bases short and J 5 bases short, with 17 bases between. The CDR3 spans 16 residues. CDR3 sequence reads: CASSNDRPVNNSPLHF. The CDR3 DNA follows: TGTGCCAGCAGCAACGACAGGCCCGTCAATAATTCACCCCTCCACTTT.